The 14 T cell receptor beta chains below come from one sample, sequenced in a study of T cell responses to AZD1222 COVID-19 vaccine. Sequencing was performed with immunoSEQ multiplex PCR; in TCRdb, only in-frame clones are kept and a portion is missing. The sample yields 200,000 or so clones, 85% to 95% seen once. The sequenced sample was peripheral blood, obtained 28 days after the second AZD1222 dose. The source is an adult who received the AZD1222 COVID-19 vaccine.

The chain is built from TRBV27 and TRBJ2-3; possible D gene TRBD2, 7 bases. With 8 bases removed from V and 5 bases from J, the gap between germline ends came to 14 bases. CDR1 is MNHEY and CDR2 is SMNVEV in the germline V gene (reference sequence). This CDR3 has 13 amino acids. CDR3 in DNA: TGTGCCAGCTCCAGGGGAGGGGAAGATACGCAGTATTTT. Protein sequence: CASSRGGEDTQYF.

The chain carries TRBV5-1 and TRBJ1-3; D unresolved. CDR1 SGHRS and CDR2 YFSETQ come from the germline V gene. Deletions cut 0 bases from V and 2 bases from J, with 6 bases between. The CDR3 totals 14 residues. CDR3 nucleotides: TGCGCCAGCAGCTTGGGAGGGCCTGGAAACACCATATATTTT. The encoded protein is CASSLGGPGNTIYF.

The gene calls are TRBV2 and TRBJ2-5; no firm D call. There are 13 residues in the CDR3. The V and J ends lost 6 bases and 6 bases respectively, with 14 bases between them. CDR1 SNHLY and CDR2 FYNNEI come from the germline V gene. This chain's CDR3 is CASRDRVRQTQYF. The CDR3 DNA follows: TGTGCCAGCAGGGATAGAGTTCGACAGACCCAGTACTTC. Variable domain in full (rest from reference TRBV2 and TRBJ2-5): EPEVTQTPSHQVTQMGQEVILRCVPISNHLYFYWYRQILGQKVEFLVSFYNNEISEKSEIFDDQFSVERPDGSNFTLKIRSTKLEDSAMYFCASRDRVRQTQYFGPGTRLLVL.

This clone showed up just once. The chain couples TRBV4-1 to TRBJ1-6, with D possibly TRBD1 on 5 matching bases. Trimming stripped 6 bases from V and 0 bases from J, with 9 bases between. The CDR3 totals 15 residues. Looked up from germline, CDR1 is MGHRA and CDR2 is YSYEKL. The CDR3 sequence is CASREGSSYNSPLHF. In DNA form, the CDR3 reads TGCGCCAGCAGGGAGGGGAGCTCCTATAATTCACCCCTCCACTTT.

The J gene is TRBJ1-1, the V gene TRBV6-1; D is undetermined. The CDR3 runs to 15 residues. Germline-derived CDR1 and CDR2 are MNHNS and SASEGT. With 0 bases removed from V and 4 bases from J, the gap between germline ends came to 12 bases. DNA of the CDR3: TGTGCCAGCAGTGAAGCGCTATTCGTAGGCACTGAAGCTTTCTTT. Translating it yields CASSEALFVGTEAFF.

V and J are TRBV4-1 and TRBJ2-3; the D gene is possibly TRBD2 (6 bases). This CDR3 contains 15 residues. Germline V CDR1 and CDR2: MGHRA, YSYEKL. The germline V and J ends were trimmed by 0 bases and 6 bases, with 13 bases remaining between them. For the CDR3, the DNA is TGCGCCAGCAGCCAAGAACGACCCGGAGGGGATACGCAGTATTTT. This sequence encodes CASSQERPGGDTQYF.

For this clone: An end of the junction does not agree with germline; a read error may underlie this. The V call is TRBV6-5, the J call TRBJ1-2; 7 nucleotides agree with TRBD1. Germline CDR1 and CDR2: MNHEY and SVGAGI. This CDR3 has 10 amino acids. The CDR3 protein is CASRDRAPNF. In DNA, the CDR3 is TGTGCCAGCAGAGACAGGGCACCAAATTTC.

This sequence joins TRBV12-3 or TRBV12-4 and TRBJ2-3, with D unresolved. With 2 bases removed from V and 6 bases from J, the gap between germline ends came to 3 bases. The CDR3 has 11 residues. The CDR3 DNA sequence: TGTGCCAGCAGTTTACGGGATACGCAGTATTTT. Translated, it gives CASSLRDTQYF.

The chain uses TRBV12-3 or TRBV12-4 and TRBJ1-3; possibly TRBD1 for D (6 bases). The CDR3 has 12 residues. The V gene lost 6 bases and the J gene lost 7 bases, with 10 bases spanning the gap. The CDR3, as DNA: TGTGCCAGCAGCCTTACAGGGAACACCATATATTTT. It yields the protein CASSLTGNTIYF.

This chain links TRBV7-9 with TRBJ1-1; TRBD1 is a possible D gene (5 bases). In germline, CDR1 is SEHNR, CDR2 FQNEAQ (reference sequence). CDR3 length equals 13 residues. V was clipped by 4 bases and J by 11 bases, with 17 bases between them. Here the CDR3 reads CASSSAGTVGAFF. The CDR3 region has the DNA TGTGCCAGCAGCTCAGCAGGGACGGTCGGGGCTTTCTTT.

The chain links TRBV5-1 to TRBJ1-3, with a possible D match to TRBD1 (5 bases). Germline lookup yields CDR1 SGHRS and CDR2 YFSETQ. With 0 bases removed from V and 0 bases from J, the gap between germline ends came to 10 bases. The CDR3 contains 16 residues. CDR3 sequence: CASSLAGRDSGNTIYF. The CDR3 DNA reads TGCGCCAGCAGCTTGGCAGGGCGTGACTCTGGAAACACCATATATTTT. The whole variable domain, remainder taken from reference TRBV5-1 and TRBJ1-3, is KAGVTQTPRYLIKTRGQQVTLSCSPISGHRSVSWYQQTPGQGLQFLFEYFSETQRNKGNFPGRFSGRQFSNSRSEMNVSTLELGDSALYLCASSLAGRDSGNTIYFGEGSWLTVV.

This clone was seen only once. This chain connects TRBV10-1 to TRBJ2-3; 11 bases match TRBD1. The CDR3 is 15 residues long. V lost 3 bases and J lost 10; bases outside the gene matches: 9. Germline CDR1 reads WNHNN; CDR2 reads SYGVQD (reference sequence). Here the CDR3 reads CASSDGTGGVGSQYF. Here the CDR3 DNA reads TGCGCCAGCAGTGACGGGACAGGGGGAGTGGGATCGCAGTATTTT.

The chain uses TRBV27 and TRBJ2-5; the match to TRBD1 covers 9 bases. The germline V gene encodes CDR1 MNHEY and CDR2 SMNVEV (reference sequence). V lost 4 bases to trimming and J lost 1 base; unmatched junction nucleotides: 4. CDR3 length: 15 amino acids. CDR3 bases: TGTGCCAGCAGTTCGGGACAGGGACCCCAAGAGACCCAGTACTTC. Protein: CASSSGQGPQETQYF.

The rearrangement joins TRBV13 to TRBJ2-7; D might be TRBD1 (6 bases). This CDR3 has 14 amino acids. Trimming cost V 1 base and J 7 bases, with 14 bases left between them. The germline gives CDR1 PRHDT, CDR2 FYEKMQ (reference sequence). DNA for the CDR3: TGTGCCAGCAGCTTAGCACCAGGGGCAAGGGAGCAGTACTTC. Protein: CASSLAPGAREQYF.